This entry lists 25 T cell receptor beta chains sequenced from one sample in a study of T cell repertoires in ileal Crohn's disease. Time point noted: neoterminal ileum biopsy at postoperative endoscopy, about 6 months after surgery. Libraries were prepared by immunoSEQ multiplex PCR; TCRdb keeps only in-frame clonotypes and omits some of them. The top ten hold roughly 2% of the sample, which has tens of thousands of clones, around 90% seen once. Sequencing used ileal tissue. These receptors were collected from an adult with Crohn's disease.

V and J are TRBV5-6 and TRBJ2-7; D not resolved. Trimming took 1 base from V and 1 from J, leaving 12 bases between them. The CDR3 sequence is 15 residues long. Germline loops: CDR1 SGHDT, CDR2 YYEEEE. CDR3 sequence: CASSLTGRYSYEQYF. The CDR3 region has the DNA TGTGCCAGCAGCTTGACCGGTCGATATTCCTACGAGCAGTACTTC.

This chain's CDR3 is CASSSGQGYTEAFF. The CDR3 bases are TGTGCCAGCAGTTCTGGACAGGGATACACTGAAGCTTTCTTT. The chain couples TRBV2 to TRBJ1-1, with 8 bases matching TRBD1. CDR3 length: 14 residues. CDR1 and CDR2 from the germline V gene are SNHLY and FYNNEI. With 5 bases clipped from V and 3 bases from J, the junction kept 5 bases outside the gene matches. Drawing the rest from reference TRBV2 and TRBJ1-1, the complete variable domain is EPEVTQTPSHQVTQMGQEVILRCVPISNHLYFYWYRQILGQKVEFLVSFYNNEISEKSEIFDDQFSVERPDGSNFTLKIRSTKLEDSAMYFCASSSGQGYTEAFFGQGTRLTVV.

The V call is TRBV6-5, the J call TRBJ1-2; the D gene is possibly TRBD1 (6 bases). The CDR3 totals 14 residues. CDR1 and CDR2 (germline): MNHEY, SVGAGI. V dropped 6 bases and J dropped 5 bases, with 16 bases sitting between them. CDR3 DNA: TGTGCCAGCAGGCCAGGGGAAAAACCTTATGGCTACACCTTC. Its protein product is CASRPGEKPYGYTF.

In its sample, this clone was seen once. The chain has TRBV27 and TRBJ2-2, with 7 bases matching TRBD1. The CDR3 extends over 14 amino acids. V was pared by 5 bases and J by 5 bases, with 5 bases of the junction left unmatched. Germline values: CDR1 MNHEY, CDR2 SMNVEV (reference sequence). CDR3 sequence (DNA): TGTGCCAGCAGTCCGGGACAGCTTACCGGGGAGCTGTTTTTT. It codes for CASSPGQLTGELFF.

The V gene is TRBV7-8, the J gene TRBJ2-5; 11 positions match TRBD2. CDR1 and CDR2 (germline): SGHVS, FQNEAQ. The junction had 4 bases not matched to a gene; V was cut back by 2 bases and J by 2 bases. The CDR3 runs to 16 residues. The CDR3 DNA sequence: TGTGCCAGCAGCTTACATGGGACTAGCGGACAAGAGACCCAGTACTTC. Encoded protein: CASSLHGTSGQETQYF.

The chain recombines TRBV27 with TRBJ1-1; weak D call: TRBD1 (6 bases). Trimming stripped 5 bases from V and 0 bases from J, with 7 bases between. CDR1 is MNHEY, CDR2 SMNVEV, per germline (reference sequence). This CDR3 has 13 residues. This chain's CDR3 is CASSGTMNTEAFF. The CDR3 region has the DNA TGTGCCAGCAGTGGGACAATGAACACTGAAGCTTTCTTT.

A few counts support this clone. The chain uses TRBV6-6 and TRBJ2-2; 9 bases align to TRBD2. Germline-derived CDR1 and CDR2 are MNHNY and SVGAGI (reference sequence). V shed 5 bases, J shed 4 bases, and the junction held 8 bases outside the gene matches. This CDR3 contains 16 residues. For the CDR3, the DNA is TGTGCCAGCAGTACCCGTCTAGCGGGAAGCACCGGGGAGCTGTTTTTT. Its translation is CASSTRLAGSTGELFF.

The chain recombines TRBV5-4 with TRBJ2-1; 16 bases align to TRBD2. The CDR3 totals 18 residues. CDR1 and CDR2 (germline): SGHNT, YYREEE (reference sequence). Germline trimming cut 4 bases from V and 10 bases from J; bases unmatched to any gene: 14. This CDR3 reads CASSKGLAGGLGANEQFF. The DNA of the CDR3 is TGTGCCAGCAGCAAGGGACTAGCGGGGGGGCTTGGGGCAAACGAGCAGTTCTTC.

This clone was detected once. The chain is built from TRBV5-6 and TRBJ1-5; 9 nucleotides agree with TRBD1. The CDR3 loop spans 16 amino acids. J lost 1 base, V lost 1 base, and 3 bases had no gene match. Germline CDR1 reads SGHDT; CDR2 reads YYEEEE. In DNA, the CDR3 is TGTGCCAGCAGCTTGACAGGGGGCCGGAGCAATCAGCCCCAGCATTTT. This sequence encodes CASSLTGGRSNQPQHF.

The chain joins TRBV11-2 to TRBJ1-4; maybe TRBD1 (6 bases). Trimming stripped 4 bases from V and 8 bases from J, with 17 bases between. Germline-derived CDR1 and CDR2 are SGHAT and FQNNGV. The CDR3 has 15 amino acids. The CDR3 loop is CASSSKGGGREKLFF. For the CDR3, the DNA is TGTGCCAGCAGCTCGAAGGGGGGGGGCCGAGAAAAACTGTTTTTT.

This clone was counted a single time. CDR3 in DNA: TGTGCCAGCAGCGAGCCCGGGACAGGGGGCAATCAGCCCCAGCATTTT. It yields the protein CASSEPGTGGNQPQHF. The chain employs TRBV5-8 and TRBJ1-5; 10 nucleotides line up with TRBD1. The CDR3 has 16 amino acids. Per germline, CDR1 SGHTS and CDR2 YDEGEE. Trimming took 4 bases from V and 2 from J; bases not matched to a gene: 6.

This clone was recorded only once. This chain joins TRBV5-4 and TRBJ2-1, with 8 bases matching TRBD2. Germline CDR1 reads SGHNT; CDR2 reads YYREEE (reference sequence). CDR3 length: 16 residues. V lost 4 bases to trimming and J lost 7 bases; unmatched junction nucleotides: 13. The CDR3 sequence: CASSVPGTRRANEQFF. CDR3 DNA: TGTGCCAGCAGCGTACCCGGGACTAGGAGAGCGAATGAGCAGTTCTTC.

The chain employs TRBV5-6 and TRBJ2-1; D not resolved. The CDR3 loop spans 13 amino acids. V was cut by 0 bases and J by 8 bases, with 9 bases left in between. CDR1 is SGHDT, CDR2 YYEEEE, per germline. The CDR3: CASSLVSSDEQFF. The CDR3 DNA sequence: TGTGCCAGCAGCTTGGTGAGCTCGGATGAGCAGTTCTTC. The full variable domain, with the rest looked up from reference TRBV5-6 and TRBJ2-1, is DAGVTQSPTHLIKTRGQQVTLRCSPKSGHDTVSWYQQALGQGPQFIFQYYEEEERQRGNFPDRFSGHQFPNYSSELNVNALLLGDSALYLCASSLVSSDEQFFGPGTRLTVL.

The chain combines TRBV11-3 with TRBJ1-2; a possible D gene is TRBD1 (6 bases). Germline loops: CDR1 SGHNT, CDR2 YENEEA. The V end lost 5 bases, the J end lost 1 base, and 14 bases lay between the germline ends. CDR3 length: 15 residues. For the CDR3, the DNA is TGTGCCAGCAGCCCAGGGGCTGTTATTAACTATGGCTACACCTTC. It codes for CASSPGAVINYGYTF.

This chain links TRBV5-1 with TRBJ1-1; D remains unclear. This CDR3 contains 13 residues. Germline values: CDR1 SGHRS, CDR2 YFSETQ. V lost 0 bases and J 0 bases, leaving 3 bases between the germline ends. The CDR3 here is CASSLVVNTEAFF. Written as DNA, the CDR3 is TGCGCCAGCAGCTTGGTCGTGAACACTGAAGCTTTCTTT.

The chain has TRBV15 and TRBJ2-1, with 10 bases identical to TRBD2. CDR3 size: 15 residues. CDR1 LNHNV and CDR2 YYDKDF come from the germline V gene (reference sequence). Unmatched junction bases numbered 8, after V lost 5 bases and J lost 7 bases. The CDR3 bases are TGTGCCACCAGCCGGAGCGGGGGGGCCGGGAATGAGCAGTTCTTC. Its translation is CATSRSGGAGNEQFF.

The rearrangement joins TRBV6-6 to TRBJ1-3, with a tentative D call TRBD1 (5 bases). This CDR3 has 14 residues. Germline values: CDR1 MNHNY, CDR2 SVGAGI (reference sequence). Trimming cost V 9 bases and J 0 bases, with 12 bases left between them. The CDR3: CASIPGGSGNTIYF. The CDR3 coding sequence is TGTGCCAGTATTCCGGGGGGCTCTGGAAACACCATATATTTT.

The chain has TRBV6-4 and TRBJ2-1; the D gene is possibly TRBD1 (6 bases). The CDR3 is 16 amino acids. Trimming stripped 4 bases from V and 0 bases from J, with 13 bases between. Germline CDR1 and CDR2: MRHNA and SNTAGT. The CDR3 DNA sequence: TGTGCCAGCAGTGGGGGAACAGGGAGCTCCTACAATGAGCAGTTCTTC. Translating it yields CASSGGTGSSYNEQFF.

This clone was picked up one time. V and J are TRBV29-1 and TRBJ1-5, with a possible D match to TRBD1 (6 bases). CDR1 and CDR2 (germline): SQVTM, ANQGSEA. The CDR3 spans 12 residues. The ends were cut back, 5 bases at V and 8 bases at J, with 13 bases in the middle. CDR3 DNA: TGCAGCGTTAAACAGGGTACCGAGCCCCAGCATTTT. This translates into CSVKQGTEPQHF.

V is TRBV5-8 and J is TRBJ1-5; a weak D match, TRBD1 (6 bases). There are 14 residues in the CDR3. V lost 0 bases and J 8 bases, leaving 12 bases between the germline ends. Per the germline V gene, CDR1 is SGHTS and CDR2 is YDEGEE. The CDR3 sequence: CASSLVAQGKPQHF. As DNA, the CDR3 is TGTGCCAGCAGCTTGGTCGCTCAGGGGAAGCCCCAGCATTTT.

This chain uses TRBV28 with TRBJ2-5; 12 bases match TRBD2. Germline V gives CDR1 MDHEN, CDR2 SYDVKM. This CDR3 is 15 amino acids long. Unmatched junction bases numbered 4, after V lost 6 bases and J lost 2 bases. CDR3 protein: CASRRTSGVQETQYF. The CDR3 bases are TGTGCCAGCAGAAGGACTAGCGGGGTTCAAGAGACCCAGTACTTC.

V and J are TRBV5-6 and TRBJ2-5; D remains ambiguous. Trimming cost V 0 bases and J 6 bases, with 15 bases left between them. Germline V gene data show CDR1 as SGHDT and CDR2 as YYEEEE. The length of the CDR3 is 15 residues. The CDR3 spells CASSLEGRIGKTQYF. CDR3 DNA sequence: TGTGCCAGCAGCTTGGAAGGCAGGATTGGAAAGACCCAGTACTTC.

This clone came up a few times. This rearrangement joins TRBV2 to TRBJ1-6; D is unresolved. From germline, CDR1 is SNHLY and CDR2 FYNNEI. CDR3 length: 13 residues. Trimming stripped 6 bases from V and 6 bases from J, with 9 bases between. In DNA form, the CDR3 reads TGTGCCAGCAGCGACTGGGTTAATTCACCCCTCCACTTT. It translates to CASSDWVNSPLHF.

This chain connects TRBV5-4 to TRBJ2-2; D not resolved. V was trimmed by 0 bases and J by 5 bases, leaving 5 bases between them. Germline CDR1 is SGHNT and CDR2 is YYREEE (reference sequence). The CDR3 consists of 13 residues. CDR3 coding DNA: TGTGCCAGCAGCTTGGACCAGACCGGGGAGCTGTTTTTT. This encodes CASSLDQTGELFF.

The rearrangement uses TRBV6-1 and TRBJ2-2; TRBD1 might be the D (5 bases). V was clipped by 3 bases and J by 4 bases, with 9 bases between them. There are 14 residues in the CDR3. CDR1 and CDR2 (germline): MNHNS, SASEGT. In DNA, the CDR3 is TGTGCCAGCAGTGATGACAGCCTCACCGGGGAGCTGTTTTTT. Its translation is CASSDDSLTGELFF.